The entry that follows covers one T cell receptor beta chain sequence. Its recognized antigen is unknown. No base-level quality is on record; no much larger clone is a single base apart. TCRbeta CDR3 regions were amplified from genomic DNA by means of the immunoSEQ Assay, a bias-controlled multiplex PCR. In the paper's pipeline: The number of nucleated cells in each sample was estimated from the amplification of reference gene primers within the assay. Sequence reads were collapsed and filtered to measure the absolute abundance of every unique TCRbeta CDR3 rearrangement. For each sample, productive Simpson clonality was calculated as the square root of Simpson's diversity index across productive rearrangements. The table was pulled from immuneACCESS by TCRdb, which kept in-frame rearrangements only. Such tables lose some clones; where checked, under half of the loss comes from unresolved V genes, and the rest has no known cause. The DNA was the basis for D and trimming; V, J and clone size are from that table. This sample gives 35,000 to 45,000 clones in total; approximately 80% of them show up just once. The top ten constitute around 15% of the sample.

Collaborating institutions collected whole blood in K2EDTA tubes following their own protocols. For TCRbeta analysis, collaborators shipped samples in one of three forms: frozen whole blood, isolated PBMCs, or DNA extracted from either of those sample types. This entry is derived from a study of blood T cell repertoires in COVID-19 (dated by TCRdb to 2018 to 2020). For the wider study: Collaborator samples came from the United States, Italy and Spain and covered acute and convalescent phases of COVID-19. Samples were obtained from the ongoing ImmuneRACE study (first 160 participants) and from 1,254 subjects provided by 6 global collaborators. Where available, HLA class I and class II types were taken from metadata supplied by the sample provider and were not determined by assay-based typing. The sample metadata nearly always contained a de-identified subject ID, COVID-19 status, age in years and sex. The repertoires were made available in a free public database intended to serve as a resource for research on the immune response to SARS-CoV-2. The prospective study material was composed of cDNA or gDNA derived from T cells, B-cell-depleted T cells, or PBMCs. The dataset comprised deeply sampled blood TCRbeta repertoires from subjects exposed to, actively infected with, or recovered from COVID-19.

What the research found in general, with its limitations: How much clinical and demographic metadata was included differed by source and by participant, and the metadata was provided uncurated.

The CDR3 starts with the cysteine, ends with the phenylalanine, and has 13 residues. Just the 39-base CDR3 DNA is kept, in frame starting at base 1. Based on the germline V gene (reference sequence), the CDR1 and CDR2 sequences are GTSNPN and SVGIG. For this chain, trimming is 4 bases at the V end and 5 bases at the J end, and the number of junction bases without a gene match is 5. The source material was peripheral blood. The sequence joins TRBV30 to TRBJ1-5, and TRBD1 matches 7 of the central bases. The TCR sequence derives from a human donor in a cohort sampled during active COVID-19. The nucleotides read TGTGCCTGGAATCCGCAGGGGGATCAGCCCCAGCATTTT. The translation is CAWNPQGDQPQHF.